The 8 T cell receptor beta chains presented below share a single source sample, sequenced in a study of regulatory T cells in long-lasting Graves disease. CDR3 regions were amplified by Arm-PCR using iRepertoire HTBI primers to build TCR beta libraries. Each CDR3 protein is one row after TCRdb ran MiXCR on the multiplex PCR reads. The sample includes roughly 380,000 distinct CDR3 sequences, around 16% of them seen just once. Described time point: newly diagnosed GD, antithyroid drugs for less than 3 months. There was RNA extracted from PBMCs, and the TCR library was made from it. The source material was peripheral blood mononuclear cells (PBMCs), sampled at new diagnosis, from a patient treated with antithyroid drugs. Receptor source: a female donor with Graves disease.

Note on this clonotype: This probably arose from a read error, given a far larger clone one base away. CDR3 in amino acids: CASSLDLRAGSYNEQYF. The CDR3 coding sequence is TGTGCCAGCAGCTTAGATCTCCGGGCCGGGTCCTACAATGAGCAGTACTTC. This sequence joins TRBV11-2 and TRBJ2-7; no reliable D call. The length of the CDR3 is 17 residues. The ends were cut back, 0 bases at V and 7 bases at J, with 22 bases in the middle. Germline CDR1 is SGHAT and CDR2 is FQNNGV.

The V call is TRBV6-2 or TRBV6-3, the J call TRBJ2-1, with a possible D match to TRBD2 (5 bases). In germline, CDR1 is MNHEY, CDR2 SVGEGT. V lost 4 bases and J lost 13, with 20 bases in between. CDR3 length: 14 amino acids. The CDR3 DNA reads as TGTGCCAGCAGTTGCCCCTGGGGAGATTGCCCCCAGTTCTTC. Translating gives CASSCPWGDCPQFF.

This clonotype was detected many times. V usage is TRBV12-5 and J usage is TRBJ1-1; no reliable D call. Germline V lookup: CDR1 LGHNT, CDR2 FRNRAP. This CDR3 is built from 11 residues. V was cut by 7 bases and J by 4 bases, with 7 bases left in between. The CDR3 loop reads CASVGTTEAFF. DNA for the CDR3: TGTGCTAGTGTGGGAACCACTGAAGCTTTCTTT.

This clonotype was seen at least ten times. The gene calls are TRBV9 and TRBJ2-1; D not resolved. The CDR3 is made up of 15 amino acids. Germline lookup yields CDR1 SGDLS and CDR2 YYNGEE. V lost 4 bases and J 7 bases, leaving 18 bases between the germline ends. For the CDR3, the DNA is TGTGCCAGCAGCCCTACCGGCCGCTTCGGGAATGAGCAGTTCTTC. Protein product: CASSPTGRFGNEQFF.

This clonotype was detected ten times or more. The chain couples TRBV5-6 to TRBJ2-7; 7 nucleotides agree with TRBD2. Germline V gene sequence: CDR1 SGHDT, CDR2 YYEEEE. Losses at the gene ends were 4 bases for V and 9 bases for J; bases not matched to a gene: 7. The CDR3 runs 12 residues. The CDR3 bases are TGTGCCAGCAGCACGGACCGCGGGGGGCAGTACTTC. Protein: CASSTDRGGQYF.

This clonotype came up many times. The rearrangement uses TRBV5-1 and TRBJ1-5, with 9 bases aligning to TRBD1. The CDR3 sequence is 14 residues long. V gave up 4 bases and J gave up 5 bases; unmatched junction bases: 4. Germline lookup yields CDR1 SGHRS and CDR2 YFSETQ. The DNA for the CDR3 is TGCGCCAGCAGCCCAGGGACAGGGCATCAGCCCCAGCATTTT. As protein: CASSPGTGHQPQHF. Together with reference TRBV5-1 and TRBJ1-5, the CDR3 gives the full variable domain: KAGVTQTPRYLIKTRGQQVTLSCSPISGHRSVSWYQQTPGQGLQFLFEYFSETQRNKGNFPGRFSGRQFSNSRSEMNVSTLELGDSALYLCASSPGTGHQPQHFGDGTRLSIL.

In its sample, this clonotype was seen many times. The chain uses TRBV6-1 and TRBJ1-4, with 10 bases that match TRBD1. Trimming removed 2 bases from V and 8 bases from J; junction bases left unmatched: 8. The CDR3 is made up of 16 amino acids. Germline V lookup: CDR1 MNHNS, CDR2 SASEGT. The CDR3 loop reads CASSESVGTGEEKLFF. The CDR3 bases are TGTGCCAGCAGTGAAAGCGTTGGGACAGGGGAGGAAAAACTGTTTTTT.

This clonotype was observed many times. The chain has TRBV28 and TRBJ2-1; 13 bases match TRBD2. CDR3 length equals 18 residues. The germline V gene has CDR1 MDHEN and CDR2 SYDVKM. The junction had 14 bases not matched to a gene; V was cut back by 6 bases and J by 6 bases. CDR3 DNA sequence: TGTGCCAGCAGCCCGGATAGGGGACTAGCGGGATTGATCAATGAGCAGTTCTTC. It is translated as CASSPDRGLAGLINEQFF. The complete variable domain, with remaining parts taken from reference TRBV28 and TRBJ2-1, reads DVKVTQSSRYLVKRTGEKVFLECVQDMDHENMFWYRQDPGLGLRLIYFSYDVKMKEKGDIPEGYSVSREKKERFSLILESASTNQTSMYLCASSPDRGLAGLINEQFFGPGTRLTVL.